This TCR beta chain was sequenced during a study of a mutant IDH1 vaccine in newly diagnosed glioma. About the study: Radiotherapy, temozolomide, or both had been given previously, and both were given to most. General observations from the study: It seemed that pseudoprogression was not linked to changes in the top peripheral T cell clonotypes. Immune responses induced by vaccination arose in 93.3% of the patients.

Profiled with immunoSEQ multiplex PCR; TCRdb holds only in-frame clones, not every one. This sample carries 25,000 to 35,000 clones, nearly 90% of them seen once, and the ten largest clones take roughly 20%. Time point given: week 11, during vaccination. Topical imiquimod accompanied each vaccine dose, which consisted of 300 ug of mutant IDH1 20-mer peptide. Worth noting for this clone: Antigen specificity is unknown.

Germline assignment: CDR1 LGHNA and CDR2 YSLEER. V gave up 2 bases and J gave up 5 bases, with 16 bases separating them. The CDR3 spans 15 residues. The sample in question was PBMCs, obtained from a glioma patient whose treatment included an IDH1 peptide vaccine. The clonotype originates from a man aged 18-30 years with glioma. The chain is built from TRBV4-3 and TRBJ2-7, with a weak D call TRBD1 (7 bases). The DNA for the CDR3 is TGCGCCAGCAGCCAACTTCCAGGGGGGAGTGACGAGCAGTACTTC. Amino acids: CASSQLPGGSDEQYF.